This TCR beta chain was sequenced during a study of beta chain features in type 1 diabetes. About the study: Taken together, all samples contributed nearly 110 million examined sorted cells. Broader study findings: Small HLA sub-analyses could not settle whether HLA shapes TCRB rearrangement. For type 1 diabetes patients, VDJ junctions showed fewer insertions and more deletions.

Worth noting for this clone: Its antigen is still unknown.

The isolated RNA, all of it, was reverse transcribed, so expressed TCRB transcripts were what got sequenced. Clones were read by immunoSEQ multiplex PCR, and TCRdb kept only the in-frame ones, dropping some. The sample has some 200,000 clones, roughly a tenth seen once. V gave up 5 bases and J gave up 2 bases; unmatched junction bases: 5. The CDR3 has 14 amino acids. Germline CDR1 is SGHRS and CDR2 is YFSETQ. The sequenced sample consisted of central memory CD4+ T cells from blood. The TCR originated in a man between 18 and 29 years old in good health. The chain has TRBV5-1 and TRBJ1-2; 8 bases fit TRBD1. The CDR3 DNA reads TGCGCCAGCAGGATTCGGACAGGGAACTATGGCTACACCTTC. Encoded protein: CASRIRTGNYGYTF.